One sample yielded the 19 T cell receptor beta chains listed below, sequenced in a study of T cell changes during pregnancy in multiple sclerosis. Repertoires were generated with immunoSEQ multiplex PCR, while TCRdb's copy carries only in-frame clones and drops some. Found here are under 45,000 clones, roughly 96% of them singletons; the top ten hold over 0.8%. The material was peripheral blood, obtained in the second trimester of pregnancy. Receptor source: a female donor with multiple sclerosis, enrolled in a pregnancy study.

The rearrangement uses TRBV7-2 and TRBJ2-1; the match to TRBD2 covers 7 bases. The CDR3 runs to 15 residues. CDR1 SGHTA and CDR2 FQGNSA come from the germline V gene. The junction had 11 bases not matched to a gene; V was cut back by 5 bases and J by 7 bases. The CDR3 is CASSPGLGVANEQFF. The CDR3 DNA sequence: TGTGCCAGCAGCCCCGGACTAGGGGTTGCGAATGAGCAGTTCTTC.

The rearrangement joins TRBV27 to TRBJ1-2; 9 bases match TRBD1. The CDR3 has 14 amino acids. Per the germline V gene, CDR1 is MNHEY and CDR2 is SMNVEV (reference sequence). The J segment lost 4 bases and the V segment lost 5 bases, leaving 5 bases of the junction unmatched. For the CDR3, the DNA is TGTGCCAGCAGTCCCGGGACAGGGACCTATGGCTACACCTTC. Amino acid sequence: CASSPGTGTYGYTF.

The chain uses TRBV28 and TRBJ2-7; D is perhaps TRBD1 (5 bases). CDR1 and CDR2 (germline): MDHEN, SYDVKM. Trimming stripped 5 bases from V and 0 bases from J, with 8 bases between. The CDR3 is 13 residues long. Here the CDR3 DNA reads TGTGCCAGCAGTCCGACAGCCTCCTACGAGCAGTACTTC. Translating it yields CASSPTASYEQYF.

The rearrangement uses TRBV19 and TRBJ2-5; 12 positions agree with TRBD1. V was clipped by 4 bases and J by 2 bases; unmatched bases: 11. Germline CDR1 is LNHDA and CDR2 is SQIVND (reference sequence). The CDR3 extends over 18 amino acids. CDR3 bases: TGTGCCAGTAGTACCCATGGGACAGGGGGCGCCGGACAAGAGACCCAGTACTTC. Its translation: CASSTHGTGGAGQETQYF. Full variable domain (remainder filled in from reference TRBV19 and TRBJ2-5): DGGITQSPKYLFRKEGQNVTLSCEQNLNHDAMYWYRQDPGQGLRLIYYSQIVNDFQKGDIAEGYSVSREKKESFPLTVTSAQKNPTAFYLCASSTHGTGGAGQETQYFGPGTRLLVL.

This chain links TRBV25-1 with TRBJ1-2, with a weak D call TRBD1 (6 bases). The V end lost 4 bases, the J end lost 4 bases, and 13 bases lay between the germline ends. This CDR3 contains 14 residues. CDR1 and CDR2 (germline): MGHDK, SYGVNS. CDR3 region: CASSGRTDIYGYTF. CDR3 bases: TGTGCCAGCAGTGGTCGGACAGACATCTATGGCTACACCTTC.

V usage is TRBV18 and J usage is TRBJ1-2, with no clear D. V was clipped by 0 bases and J by 7 bases, with 15 bases between them. Germline V CDR1 and CDR2: KGHSH, LQKENI. The CDR3 spans 15 residues. The CDR3 loop is CASSPPIGRMRGYTF. CDR3 DNA: TGTGCCAGCTCACCACCAATCGGCAGGATGCGTGGCTACACCTTC. Complete variable domain (other parts from reference TRBV18 and TRBJ1-2): NAGVMQNPRHLVRRRGQEARLRCSPMKGHSHVYWYRQLPEEGLKFMVYLQKENIIDESGMPKERFSAEFPKEGPSILRIQQVVRGDSAAYFCASSPPIGRMRGYTFGSGTRLTVV.

This chain uses TRBV27 with TRBJ2-1; 12 nucleotides agree with TRBD2. This CDR3 has 15 residues. Germline V gene data show CDR1 as MNHEY and CDR2 as SMNVEV (reference sequence). Trimming took 7 bases from V and 4 from J; bases not matched to a gene: 5. The CDR3 reads CASKTSGRPYNEQFF. For the CDR3, the DNA is TGTGCCAGCAAGACTAGCGGGAGACCGTACAATGAGCAGTTCTTC.

This chain connects TRBV7-9 to TRBJ2-2; possible D gene TRBD1, 5 bases. Germline V CDR1 and CDR2: SEHNR, FQNEAQ (reference sequence). V lost 5 bases to trimming and J lost 4 bases, with 11 bases between them. The CDR3 extends over 14 amino acids. The CDR3, as DNA: TGTGCCAGCAGCACCGCAGGGCCCACCGGGGAGCTGTTTTTT. This sequence encodes CASSTAGPTGELFF.

This rearrangement joins TRBV2 to TRBJ2-1; 9 nucleotides line up with TRBD1. Germline CDR1 reads SNHLY; CDR2 reads FYNNEI. The CDR3 length is 15 residues. J was trimmed by 4 bases and V by 2 bases; bases with no gene match: 3. Here the CDR3 DNA reads TGTGCCAGCAGTGAATCACAGGGGGCATACAATGAGCAGTTCTTC. Amino acids: CASSESQGAYNEQFF. Complete variable domain (other parts from reference TRBV2 and TRBJ2-1): EPEVTQTPSHQVTQMGQEVILRCVPISNHLYFYWYRQILGQKVEFLVSFYNNEISEKSEIFDDQFSVERPDGSNFTLKIRSTKLEDSAMYFCASSESQGAYNEQFFGPGTRLTVL.

The chain recombines TRBV15 with TRBJ2-1, with D maybe TRBD2 (7 bases). From germline, CDR1 is LNHNV and CDR2 YYDKDF (reference sequence). This CDR3 region has 15 residues. With 2 bases removed from V and 8 bases from J, the gap between germline ends came to 16 bases. The CDR3 bases are TGTGCCACCAGCAGATGGCTTGGGGGGGCCGATGAGCAGTTCTTC. Its protein is CATSRWLGGADEQFF.

The chain carries TRBV7-2 and TRBJ2-7, with TRBD1 matching over 8 bases. Unmatched junction bases numbered 8, after V lost 3 bases and J lost 4 bases. CDR1 and CDR2 from the germline V gene are SGHTA and FQGNSA. The CDR3 loop spans 15 amino acids. The CDR3 nucleotides read TGTGCCAGCAGCTTGGGCAGGGGGCGGCAATACGAGCAGTACTTC. Protein sequence: CASSLGRGRQYEQYF.

This sequence joins TRBV6-5 and TRBJ2-7; the D gene is possibly TRBD1 (6 bases). The length of the CDR3 is 15 residues. The V gene's germline CDR1 is MNHEY and CDR2 SVGAGI. V lost 5 bases and J 7 bases, leaving 21 bases between the germline ends. CDR3 sequence (DNA): TGTGCCAGCAGTCCAACCATGGACAGTCTCTCGGAGCAGTACTTC. Translation gives CASSPTMDSLSEQYF.

The rearrangement joins TRBV2 to TRBJ2-5; D uncertain. CDR1 and CDR2 (germline): SNHLY, FYNNEI. The CDR3 extends over 13 amino acids. The germline V and J ends were trimmed by 6 bases and 6 bases, with 14 bases remaining between them. CDR3 protein: CASSGDLVKTQYF. CDR3 coding DNA: TGTGCCAGCAGCGGCGACCTAGTAAAGACCCAGTACTTC. Looking up the rest from reference TRBV2 and TRBJ2-5 gives the full variable domain: EPEVTQTPSHQVTQMGQEVILRCVPISNHLYFYWYRQILGQKVEFLVSFYNNEISEKSEIFDDQFSVERPDGSNFTLKIRSTKLEDSAMYFCASSGDLVKTQYFGPGTRLLVL.

The rearrangement links TRBV29-1 to TRBJ1-4; D is possibly TRBD1 (5 bases). CDR1 is SQVTM, CDR2 ANQGSEA, per germline. The germline V and J ends were trimmed by 4 bases and 5 bases, with 17 bases remaining between them. The CDR3 length is 15 residues. The CDR3 nucleotides read TGCAGCGTTGCGGATTCCGGGGGAAACAATGAAAAACTGTTTTTT. Protein: CSVADSGGNNEKLFF.

The chain carries TRBV7-2 and TRBJ1-5; no definite D call. Trimming shortened V by 2 bases and J by 2 bases, and 7 bases separated the two germline ends. The CDR3 is 14 amino acids. Germline values: CDR1 SGHTA, CDR2 FQGNSA. The CDR3 sequence: CASSLSGGNQPQHF. In DNA form, the CDR3 reads TGTGCCAGCAGCTTATCGGGTGGCAATCAGCCCCAGCATTTT.

This clone was counted a single time. J is TRBJ2-1 and V is TRBV15, with D tentatively TRBD2 (5 bases). Looked up from germline, CDR1 is LNHNV and CDR2 is YYDKDF (reference sequence). The V gene lost 11 bases and the J gene lost 2 bases, with 16 bases spanning the gap. There are 14 residues in the CDR3. The CDR3: CAPPRRSPYNEQFF. CDR3 coding DNA: TGTGCCCCTCCGCGGAGGAGCCCCTACAATGAGCAGTTCTTC.

V gene TRBV5-1 combines with J gene TRBJ1-5; 9 bases fit TRBD1. Germline values: CDR1 SGHRS, CDR2 YFSETQ. CDR3 length equals 15 residues. Trimming removed 4 bases from V and 3 bases from J; junction bases left unmatched: 5. The chain's CDR3 is CASSLGQGINQPQHF. CDR3 nucleotides: TGCGCCAGCAGCCTCGGACAGGGGATCAATCAGCCCCAGCATTTT.

The rearrangement joins TRBV27 to TRBJ1-2; 7 positions match TRBD1. The trim removed 2 bases at V and 5 bases at J, leaving 8 bases unmatched. Germline lookup yields CDR1 MNHEY and CDR2 SMNVEV (reference sequence). CDR3 length equals 15 residues. DNA for the CDR3: TGTGCCAGCAGTTTAGCCAGGGGGTTACGTTATGGCTACACCTTC. It translates to CASSLARGLRYGYTF.

V usage is TRBV9 and J usage is TRBJ2-1; D is uncertain. The CDR3 runs to 13 residues. CDR1 and CDR2 (germline): SGDLS, YYNGEE. The V end was cut by 4 bases, the J end by 6 bases, with 11 bases between. The CDR3 spells CASSLQLGNEQFF. CDR3 bases: TGTGCCAGCAGCCTCCAACTTGGCAATGAGCAGTTCTTC.